The T cell receptor beta chain described here comes from a study of preoperative IRX-2 immunotherapy in early breast cancer. Produced via immunoSEQ multiplex PCR; TCRdb's table is partial and in-frame only. Of over 35,000 clones listed, roughly 94% are singletons. Treatment of the sample: preoperative locoregional IRX-2 cytokine immunotherapy. The germline CDR1 and CDR2 sequences are SGHNT and YYREEE (reference sequence). The CDR3 is 14 amino acids. V dropped 0 bases and J dropped 5 bases, with 8 bases sitting between them. The TCR was taken from a human donor with breast cancer. V gene TRBV5-4 combines with J gene TRBJ2-2; D unresolved. The sequences come from tumor tissue, collected after IRX-2 immunotherapy. In DNA, the CDR3 is TGTGCCAGCAGCTTGGTGTATTCGACCGGGGAGCTGTTTTTT. Translating gives CASSLVYSTGELFF.